This entry features one TCR beta chain sequence. This clonotype was seen only a few times. Its antigen has not been determined. No qualities accompany the bases; no much larger clone lies one base away. Including cysteine and phenylalanine, the CDR3 has 14 amino acids. Here the CDR3 DNA is all that survives: 42 bases in frame from base 1. V loses 6 bases of germline sequence and J loses 3 bases, and the interval between the two ends is 16 bases. CDR1 and CDR2 are drawn from the germline V gene: SGHDT, YYEEEE. The library came from multiplex PCR. Data came from an Illumina HiSeq 4000. iRepertoire HTBI primers and Arm-PCR amplification of CDR3 regions were used to construct TCR beta libraries. Gel purification was performed on PCR products prior to sequencing. The authors' analysis ran thus. Gene usage analysis of CDR3 amino acid clonotypes relied on the 62 TRBV and about 15 TRBJ segments identified across samples. COPE and FqMerger were used to merge the filtered high-quality paired reads into contigs. Contigs were aligned with BLAST to IMGT TRBV, TRBD and TRBJ reference genes, and CDR3 was defined per IMGT. Any clonotype with a frequency above 0.1% was classified as a highly expanded clone. Shannon entropy was used to measure repertoire diversity, and the Gini coefficient was used to measure V-J evenness. Public clonotypes were defined as clonotypes shared by more than one individual. TCRdb reran the public reads through fastp at Q25 and MiXCR, keeping productive beta chains. CDR3 protein duplicates are merged, each entry listing the most common genes and DNA. TCRdb, not the authors, supplied the V and J calls. A total of some 340,000 distinct CDR3 sequences appear in this sample, roughly 24% of them only once. In total, the top ten clones hold around a quarter of the sample.

This specimen belongs to a study of regulatory T cells in long-lasting Graves disease (dated by TCRdb to about 2021). Some background on the complete study: Persistent Graves' disease was defined as antithyroid drug treatment for over 5 years with persistently positive TSH receptor autoantibodies. Persistent Graves' disease patients were compared with newly diagnosed Graves' disease patients by peripheral blood TCR sequencing and RNA sequencing. The study took place in China and was registered as a clinical trial. A total of approximately 35 samples underwent TCR sequencing: around 13 from persistent and roughly 20 from newly diagnosed Graves' disease patients. Persistent Graves' disease patients in the clinical cohort had taken antithyroid drugs for roughly ten years on average. The full study reports these points: As a limitation, the authors acknowledged that the small sample size may reduce accuracy. Persistent disease showed preferential use of TRBV28, TRBJ1-2 and TRBJ2-5, whereas newly diagnosed disease favored TRBV20-1 and TRBJ2-1. Sequencing and analysis were limited to the TCR beta chain. The study examined only peripheral blood because the primary lesion, thyroid tissue, could not be accessed. Persistent Graves' disease patients showed lower TCR Shannon entropy and fewer highly expanded clones than newly diagnosed patients, suggesting clonal expansion. A larger number of public clonotypes was shared among persistent patients (about 2,700) than among newly diagnosed patients (more than 850).

The sample's time point label is to be understood as: persistent/refractory GD, antithyroid drugs over 5 years with positive TRAb. For both TCR sequencing and RNA sequencing, RNA was extracted from PBMCs in TRIzol. Graves' disease was diagnosed according to American Thyroid Association guidelines. The patients came from an endocrinology department in Xi'an, China. Each patient gave approximately 9 milliliters of peripheral blood, collected in an EDTA anticoagulant tube. Ficoll Paque Plus density gradient separation was used to isolate PBMCs, and no further T cell sorting was performed. RNA quality was checked with an Agilent 2100 Bioanalyzer and agarose gel, and concentration with a NanoDrop 2000.

The receptor's source is a woman between 35 and 50 years old with Graves disease. Donor details come from another sample of the same person, matched by shared clones. The rearranged chain carries TRBV5-6 and TRBJ2-7; TRBD1 could be the D gene, as 6 bases match. Sequencing was performed on peripheral blood mononuclear cells (PBMCs), taken when the disease was refractory, from a patient treated with antithyroid drugs. This receptor has the CDR3 CASNVGGYHYEQYF. DNA sequence: TGTGCCAGCAACGTAGGGGGTTACCACTACGAGCAGTACTTC.